Detailed here is one TCR beta chain. The source of the sample is a study of blood T cell repertoires in COVID-19. V was pared by 3 bases and J by 5 bases, with 6 bases of the junction left unmatched. CDR3 length: 15 residues. CDR1 LGHDT and CDR2 YNNKEL come from the germline V gene (reference sequence). Measured with immunoSEQ multiplex PCR; TCRdb has only the in-frame clones, and not every one. The sample shows approximately 230,000 clones, about 83% of them seen only once. The sequencing input was peripheral blood. The sequence was collected from a man at least 80 years old with acute or convalescent COVID-19. The rearrangement links TRBV3-1 (or the pseudogene TRBV3-2) to TRBJ2-3; 9 nucleotides match TRBD2. In nucleotides, the CDR3 is TGTGCCAGCAGCCAGCGCGGGAGGGGGCAAGATACGCAGTATTTT. Residues: CASSQRGRGQDTQYF.